This T cell receptor beta chain was identified in a study of metastatic and nonmetastatic thyroid tumors. TCRdb re-called the PCR reads via MiXCR. The data show 30,000 to 35,000 clones, roughly 30% seen once. Ahead of thyroid surgery, no patient had received treatment of any kind. There are many counts of this clone. The CDR3 has 15 residues. Per the germline V gene, CDR1 is MNHNS and CDR2 is SASEGT. V lost 7 bases and J lost 3; bases outside the gene matches: 6. This TCR derives from a female donor with papillary thyroid cancer or a benign thyroid nodule (not recorded which). Some clones in this sample may be carry-over from other donors' samples. Sequencing was done on a sample of blood. The rearrangement uses TRBV6-1 and TRBJ2-3, with TRBD1 identical over 11 bases. In nucleotides, the CDR3 is TGTGCCAGCACCTCAGGACAGGGGGCAACAGATACGCAGTATTTT. Its translation is CASTSGQGATDTQYF.